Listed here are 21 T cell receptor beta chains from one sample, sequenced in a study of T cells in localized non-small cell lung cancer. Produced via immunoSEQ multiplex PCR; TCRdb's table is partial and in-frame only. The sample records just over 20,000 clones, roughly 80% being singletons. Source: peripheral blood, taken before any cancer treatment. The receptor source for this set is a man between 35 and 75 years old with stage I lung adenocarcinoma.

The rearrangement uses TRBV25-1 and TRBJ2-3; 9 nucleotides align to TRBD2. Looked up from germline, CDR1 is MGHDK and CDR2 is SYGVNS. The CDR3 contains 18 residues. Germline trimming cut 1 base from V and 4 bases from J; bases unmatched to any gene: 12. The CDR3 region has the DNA TGTGCCAGCAGTGAATTCGGCGGGGGGGCCGGGTTCGCAGATACGCAGTATTTT. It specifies CASSEFGGGAGFADTQYF.

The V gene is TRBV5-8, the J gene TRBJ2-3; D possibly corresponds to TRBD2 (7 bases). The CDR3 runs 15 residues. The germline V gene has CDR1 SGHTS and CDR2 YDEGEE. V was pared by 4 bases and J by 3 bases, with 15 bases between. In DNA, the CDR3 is TGTGCCAGCAGCCTGGGAGGGACATCTACAGATACGCAGTATTTT. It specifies CASSLGGTSTDTQYF.

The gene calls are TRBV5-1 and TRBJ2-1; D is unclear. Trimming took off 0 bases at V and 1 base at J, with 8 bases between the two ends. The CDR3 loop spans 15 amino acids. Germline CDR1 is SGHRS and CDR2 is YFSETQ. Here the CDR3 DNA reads TGCGCCAGCAGCTTGGCACCGACGTCCTACAATGAGCAGTTCTTC. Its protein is CASSLAPTSYNEQFF.

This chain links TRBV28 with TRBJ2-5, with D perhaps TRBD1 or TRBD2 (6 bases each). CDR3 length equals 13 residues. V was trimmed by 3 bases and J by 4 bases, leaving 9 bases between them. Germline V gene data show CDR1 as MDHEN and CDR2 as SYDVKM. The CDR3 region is CASSFGGAETQYF. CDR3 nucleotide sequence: TGTGCCAGCAGTTTCGGGGGCGCAGAGACCCAGTACTTC.

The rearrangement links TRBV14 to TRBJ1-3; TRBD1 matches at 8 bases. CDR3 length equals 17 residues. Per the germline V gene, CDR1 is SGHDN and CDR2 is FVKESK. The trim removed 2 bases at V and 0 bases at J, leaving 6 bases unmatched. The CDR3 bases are TGTGCCAGCAGCCAACGGACAGGGAAGGTCTCTGGAAACACCATATATTTT. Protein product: CASSQRTGKVSGNTIYF.

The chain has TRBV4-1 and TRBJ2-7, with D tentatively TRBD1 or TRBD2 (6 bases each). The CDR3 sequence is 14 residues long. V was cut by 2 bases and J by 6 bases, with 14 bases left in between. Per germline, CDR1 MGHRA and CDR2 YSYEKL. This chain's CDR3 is CASSQTGGPGEQYF. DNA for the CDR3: TGCGCCAGCAGCCAAACCGGGGGCCCGGGCGAGCAGTACTTC.

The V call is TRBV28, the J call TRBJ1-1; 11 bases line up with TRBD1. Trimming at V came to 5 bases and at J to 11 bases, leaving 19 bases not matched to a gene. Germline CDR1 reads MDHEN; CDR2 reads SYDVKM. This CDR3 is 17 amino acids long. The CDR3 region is CASSTIGTGGGRIEAFF. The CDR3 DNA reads TGTGCCAGCAGTACCATTGGGACAGGGGGAGGAAGGATAGAGGCTTTCTTT.

DNA of the CDR3: TGTGCCAGCCTTGGGGTCTTCGGGCCCCAGCATTTT. Its protein product is CASLGVFGPQHF. This rearrangement joins TRBV7-2 to TRBJ1-5; no reliable D call. V was shortened by 8 bases and J by 9 bases, with 14 bases between the two germline ends. The CDR3 covers 12 residues. CDR1 and CDR2 from the germline V gene are SGHTA and FQGNSA.

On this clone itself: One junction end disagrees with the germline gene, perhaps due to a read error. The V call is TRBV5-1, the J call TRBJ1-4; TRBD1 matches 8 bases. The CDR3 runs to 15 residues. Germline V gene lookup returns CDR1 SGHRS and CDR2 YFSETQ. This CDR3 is CSSSLQTGANEKLFF. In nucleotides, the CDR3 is TGCTCCAGCAGCCTCCAGACAGGGGCTAATGAAAAACTGTTTTTT.

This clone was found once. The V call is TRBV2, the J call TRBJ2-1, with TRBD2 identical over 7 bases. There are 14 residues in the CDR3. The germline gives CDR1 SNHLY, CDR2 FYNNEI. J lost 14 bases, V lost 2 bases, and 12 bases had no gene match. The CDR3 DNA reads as TGTGCCAGCAGTGAAAGGGCTAGCGGACGGAGCAAGTTCTTC. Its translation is CASSERASGRSKFF.

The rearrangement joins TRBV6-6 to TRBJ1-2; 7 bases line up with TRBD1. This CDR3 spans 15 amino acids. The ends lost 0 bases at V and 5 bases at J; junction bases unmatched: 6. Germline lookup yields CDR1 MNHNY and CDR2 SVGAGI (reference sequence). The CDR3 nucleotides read TGTGCCAGCAGTTACTCGTGGGACAGAGATTATGGCTACACCTTC. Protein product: CASSYSWDRDYGYTF.

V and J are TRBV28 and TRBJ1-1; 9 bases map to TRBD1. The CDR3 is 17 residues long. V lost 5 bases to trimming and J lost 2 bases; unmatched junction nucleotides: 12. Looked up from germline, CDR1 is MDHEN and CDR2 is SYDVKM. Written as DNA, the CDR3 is TGTGCCAGCAGTACTCGACAGGGGGTGAAGGTTAACACTGAAGCTTTCTTT. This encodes CASSTRQGVKVNTEAFF. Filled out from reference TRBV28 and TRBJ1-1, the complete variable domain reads DVKVTQSSRYLVKRTGEKVFLECVQDMDHENMFWYRQDPGLGLRLIYFSYDVKMKEKGDIPEGYSVSREKKERFSLILESASTNQTSMYLCASSTRQGVKVNTEAFFGQGTRLTVV.

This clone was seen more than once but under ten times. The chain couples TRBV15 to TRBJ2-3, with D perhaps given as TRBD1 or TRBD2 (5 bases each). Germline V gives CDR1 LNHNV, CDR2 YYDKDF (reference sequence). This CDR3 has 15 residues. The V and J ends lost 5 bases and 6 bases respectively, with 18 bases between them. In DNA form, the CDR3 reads TGTGCCACCAGCGGGGGTAGAATGGTTGTGGATACGCAGTATTTT. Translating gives CATSGGRMVVDTQYF.

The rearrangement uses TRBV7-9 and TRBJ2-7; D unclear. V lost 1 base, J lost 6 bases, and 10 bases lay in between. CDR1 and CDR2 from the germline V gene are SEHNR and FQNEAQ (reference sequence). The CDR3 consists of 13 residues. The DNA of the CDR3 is TGTGCCAGCAGCTTAGACCTCCGGCCCGAGCAGTACTTC. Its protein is CASSLDLRPEQYF.

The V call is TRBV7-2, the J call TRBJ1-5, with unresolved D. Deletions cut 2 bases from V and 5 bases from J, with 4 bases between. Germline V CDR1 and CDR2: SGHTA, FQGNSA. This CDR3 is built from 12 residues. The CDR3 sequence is CASSLKDQPQHF. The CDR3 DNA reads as TGTGCCAGCAGCTTAAAAGATCAGCCCCAGCATTTT.

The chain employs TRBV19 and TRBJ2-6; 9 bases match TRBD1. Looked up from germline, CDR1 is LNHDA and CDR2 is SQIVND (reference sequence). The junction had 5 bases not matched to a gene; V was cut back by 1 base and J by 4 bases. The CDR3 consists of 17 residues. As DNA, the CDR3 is TGTGCCAGTAGTATAGTCGGGACAGGGAAAGGGGCCAACGTCCTGACTTTC. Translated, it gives CASSIVGTGKGANVLTF.

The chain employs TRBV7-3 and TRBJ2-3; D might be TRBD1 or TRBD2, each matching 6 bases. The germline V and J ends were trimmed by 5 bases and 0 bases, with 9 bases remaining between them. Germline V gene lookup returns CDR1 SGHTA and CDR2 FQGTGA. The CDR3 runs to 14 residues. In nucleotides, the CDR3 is TGTGCCAGCAGCCCCGGGGGCAGCACAGATACGCAGTATTTT. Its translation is CASSPGGSTDTQYF.

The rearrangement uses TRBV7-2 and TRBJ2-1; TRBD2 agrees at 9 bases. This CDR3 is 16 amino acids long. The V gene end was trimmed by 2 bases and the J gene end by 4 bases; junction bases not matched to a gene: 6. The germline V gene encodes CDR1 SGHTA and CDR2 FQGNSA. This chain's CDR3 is CASSLRAGGMYNEQFF. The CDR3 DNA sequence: TGTGCCAGCAGCTTACGGGCGGGAGGGATGTACAATGAGCAGTTCTTC.

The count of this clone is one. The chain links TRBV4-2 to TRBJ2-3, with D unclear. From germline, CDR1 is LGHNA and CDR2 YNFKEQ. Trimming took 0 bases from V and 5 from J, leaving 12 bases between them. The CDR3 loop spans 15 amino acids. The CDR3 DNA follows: TGTGCCAGCAGCCAAGAATCGACCAGAGGAGATACGCAGTATTTT. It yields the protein CASSQESTRGDTQYF.

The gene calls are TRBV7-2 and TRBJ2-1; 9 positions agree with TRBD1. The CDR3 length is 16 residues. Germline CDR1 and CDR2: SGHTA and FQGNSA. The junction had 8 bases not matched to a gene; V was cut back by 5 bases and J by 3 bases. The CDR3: CASSARWGQGYNEQFF. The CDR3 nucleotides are TGTGCCAGCAGCGCCCGGTGGGGACAGGGCTACAATGAGCAGTTCTTC.

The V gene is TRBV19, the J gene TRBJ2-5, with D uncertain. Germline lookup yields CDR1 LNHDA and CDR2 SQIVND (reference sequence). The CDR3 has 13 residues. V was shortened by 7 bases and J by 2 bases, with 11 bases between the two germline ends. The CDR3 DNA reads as TGTGCCAGTAAGGGTCGGAGTCAAGAGACCCAGTACTTC. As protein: CASKGRSQETQYF.